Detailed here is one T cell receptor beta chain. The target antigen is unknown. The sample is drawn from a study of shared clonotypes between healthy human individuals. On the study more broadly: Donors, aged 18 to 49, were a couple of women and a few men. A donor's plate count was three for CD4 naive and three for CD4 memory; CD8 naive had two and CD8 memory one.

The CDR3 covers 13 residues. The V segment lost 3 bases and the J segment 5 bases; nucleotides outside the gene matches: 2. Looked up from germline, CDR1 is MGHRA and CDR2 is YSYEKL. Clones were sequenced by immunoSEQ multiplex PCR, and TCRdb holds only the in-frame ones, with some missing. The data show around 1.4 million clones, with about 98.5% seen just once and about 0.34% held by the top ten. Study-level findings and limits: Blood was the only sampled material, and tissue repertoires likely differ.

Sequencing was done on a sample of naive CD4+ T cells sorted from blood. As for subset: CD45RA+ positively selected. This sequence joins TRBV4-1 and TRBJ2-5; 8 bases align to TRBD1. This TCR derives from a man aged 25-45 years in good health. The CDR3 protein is CASSQGQAETQYF. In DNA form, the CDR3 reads TGCGCCAGCAGCCAGGGACAGGCCGAGACCCAGTACTTC.